Described below is a single T cell receptor beta chain sequence and its context. Trimming removed 1 base from V and 7 bases from J, with 7 bases in between. There are 12 residues in the CDR3. CDR1 and CDR2 (germline): SGHTA, FQGNSA. Vbeta (60) and Jbeta (13) primers were used in the PCR. The table came from immunoSEQ multiplex PCR; TCRdb's copy has only in-frame clones and leaves some out. The sample has about 190,000 clones; more than 60% are singletons. This sample stems from a study of cytomegalovirus exposure and HLA in healthy donors. The origin of this receptor is a woman in her 30s in good health and CMV-seropositive. Sequencing was done on a sample of PBMCs. The chain couples TRBV7-2 to TRBJ1-2, with no clear D. Here the CDR3 reads CASSLGVVGYTF. CDR3 nucleotides: TGTGCCAGCAGCTTAGGAGTAGTTGGCTACACCTTC.